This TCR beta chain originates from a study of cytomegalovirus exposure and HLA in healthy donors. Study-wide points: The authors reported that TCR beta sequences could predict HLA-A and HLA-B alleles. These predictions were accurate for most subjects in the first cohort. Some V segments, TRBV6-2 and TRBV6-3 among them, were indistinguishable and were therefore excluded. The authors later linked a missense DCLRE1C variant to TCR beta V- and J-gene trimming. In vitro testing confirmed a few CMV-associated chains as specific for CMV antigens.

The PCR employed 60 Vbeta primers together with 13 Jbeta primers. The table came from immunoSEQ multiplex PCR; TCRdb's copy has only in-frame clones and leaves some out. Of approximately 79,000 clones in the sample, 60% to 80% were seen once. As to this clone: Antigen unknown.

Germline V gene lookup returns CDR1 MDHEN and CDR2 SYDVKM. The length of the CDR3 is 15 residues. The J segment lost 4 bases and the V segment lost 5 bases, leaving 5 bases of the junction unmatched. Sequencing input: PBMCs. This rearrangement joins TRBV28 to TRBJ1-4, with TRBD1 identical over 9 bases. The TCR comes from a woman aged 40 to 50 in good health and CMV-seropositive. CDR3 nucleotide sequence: TGTGCCAGCAGTAGCGGGGACAGGGATAATGAAAAACTGTTTTTT. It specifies CASSSGDRDNEKLFF.